This TCR beta chain was obtained from a study of neurological immune-mediated disorders. Overall study context: Relapsing-remitting disease was seen in 31 of the 34 multiple sclerosis patients, and secondary progressive disease was seen in 3. Findings and limits, study-wide: HTLV-1-associated myelopathy ranked highest for TCR clonal expansion and multiple sclerosis lowest, beneath healthy controls.

TCRdb re-analysed the 5' RACE reads in MiXCR, keeping a single row per CDR3 protein. The profile covers more than 75,000 distinct CDR3 sequences, with around 4% appearing a single time and around 5% taken by the ten largest. Germline V gene lookup returns CDR1 SGHRS and CDR2 YFSETQ. The CDR3 sequence is 17 residues long. Germline trimming cut 2 bases from V and 10 bases from J; bases unmatched to any gene: 15. Time point specified: longitudinal time-point 3. This clonotype was seen ten or more times. Its specificity is not known. The TCR originated in a woman aged 60-70 years with multiple sclerosis. This chain joins TRBV5-1 and TRBJ1-6, with 7 bases matching TRBD1. The material sequenced was PBMCs. The CDR3 loop is CASSFGDSTPLGSPLHF. Here the CDR3 DNA reads TGCGCCAGCAGCTTCGGGGACAGCACCCCTCTGGGCTCACCCCTCCACTTT.